The rows below give T cell receptor beta chains drawn from one sample of a study of T-cell reconstitution after alpha-beta-depleted transplantation in children. TCRdb re-called the PCR reads through MiXCR, storing one row per CDR3 protein. The data contain roughly 610,000 distinct CDR3 sequences, about 11% of them singletons. Sequenced here: PBMCs from the stem cell graft donor, sampled from the stem cell graft. The origin of the receptors is a human donor who donated a stem cell graft to a child with acute myeloid leukemia. Each CDR3 is given with its conserved first and last residue. The order of the fields is V gene, J gene, D gene, clone size, CDR3 protein, CDR3 DNA. A D gene is named only where the DNA matches it firmly. The size field is filled for only some rows; it gives once, few, many or a size class.

v_call: TRBV20-1
j_call: TRBJ2-2
d_call: TRBD2
clone_size: -
cdr3_aa: CCAALTSGRSNTGELFF
cdr3_nt: TGCTGTGCTGCGTTGACTAGCGGGAGGTCGAACACCGGGGAGCTGTTTTTT

v_call: TRBV11-2
j_call: TRBJ2-7
d_call: -
clone_size: -
cdr3_aa: CASSFGLTSYEQYF
cdr3_nt: TGTGCCAGCAGCTTCGGGCTAACTTCCTACGAGCAGTACTTC

v_call: TRBV25-1
j_call: TRBJ2-6
d_call: TRBD2
clone_size: once
cdr3_aa: CASSEYPASGLALSGANVLTF
cdr3_nt: TGTGCCAGCAGTGAATATCCGGCTAGCGGGCTTGCCCTCTCTGGGGCCAACGTCCTGACTTTC

v_call: TRBV5-1
j_call: TRBJ2-4
d_call: TRBD2
clone_size: -
cdr3_aa: CASSRLADPQVGNIQYF
cdr3_nt: TGCGCCAGCAGCCGACTAGCGGACCCCCAAGTAGGAAACATTCAGTACTTC

v_call: TRBV5-4
j_call: TRBJ1-2
d_call: TRBD1
clone_size: -
cdr3_aa: CASSTKGTGIYGYTF
cdr3_nt: TGTGCCAGCAGCACCAAGGGGACAGGGATTTATGGCTACACCTTC

v_call: TRBV7-2
j_call: TRBJ2-3
d_call: -
clone_size: -
cdr3_aa: CASSPRWGRGSDTQYF
cdr3_nt: TGTGCCAGCAGCCCACGTTGGGGGAGAGGGTCAGATACGCAGTATTTT

v_call: TRBV20-1
j_call: TRBJ1-2
d_call: -
clone_size: few
cdr3_aa: CSASEGYGYTF
cdr3_nt: TGCAGTGCTAGTGAGGGGTATGGCTACACCTTC

v_call: TRBV12-3/TRBV12-4
j_call: TRBJ2-3
d_call: -
clone_size: -
cdr3_aa: CASSFPSGDTQYF
cdr3_nt: TGTGCCAGCAGTTTTCCGTCCGGAGATACGCAGTATTTT

v_call: TRBV2
j_call: TRBJ1-5
d_call: TRBD1
clone_size: -
cdr3_aa: CASRGQTNNQPQHF
cdr3_nt: TGTGCCAGCAGGGGACAGACGAACAATCAGCCCCAGCATTTT

v_call: TRBV28
j_call: TRBJ1-1
d_call: -
clone_size: few
cdr3_aa: CASSLRTLMNTEAFF
cdr3_nt: TGTGCCAGCAGTTTACGGACACTTATGAACACTGAAGCTTTCTTT

v_call: TRBV27
j_call: TRBJ1-6
d_call: -
clone_size: few
cdr3_aa: CASSFAPRSPLHF
cdr3_nt: TGTGCCAGCAGTTTCGCCCCGCGTTCACCCCTCCACTTT

v_call: TRBV11-2
j_call: TRBJ2-7
d_call: -
clone_size: -
cdr3_aa: CASSSLAGTSSYEQYF
cdr3_nt: TGTGCCAGCAGCTCTCTCGCGGGGACGAGCTCCTACGAGCAGTACTTC

v_call: TRBV4-2
j_call: TRBJ2-3
d_call: -
clone_size: many
cdr3_aa: CASSQVGQGSTDTQYF
cdr3_nt: TGTGCCAGCAGCCAAGTGGGCCAGGGGTCGACAGATACGCAGTATTTT

v_call: TRBV20-1
j_call: TRBJ2-7
d_call: -
clone_size: many
cdr3_aa: CSAKSMAEQYF
cdr3_nt: TGCAGTGCTAAAAGTATGGCCGAGCAGTACTTC

v_call: TRBV20-1
j_call: TRBJ2-1
d_call: TRBD2
clone_size: few
cdr3_aa: CSARSSGLAGTAKQFF
cdr3_nt: TGCAGTGCTAGAAGCTCAGGACTAGCGGGAACGGCTAAGCAGTTCTTC

v_call: TRBV7-3
j_call: TRBJ2-4
d_call: TRBD2
clone_size: few
cdr3_aa: CASSSPGVAGGPEENIQYF
cdr3_nt: TGTGCCAGCAGCTCCCCCGGGGTAGCGGGAGGGCCGGAGGAAAACATTCAGTACTTC

v_call: TRBV30
j_call: TRBJ1-5
d_call: -
clone_size: -
cdr3_aa: CAWSGGYNQPQHF
cdr3_nt: TGTGCCTGGAGTGGCGGATACAATCAGCCCCAGCATTTT

v_call: TRBV7-2
j_call: TRBJ2-7
d_call: -
clone_size: many
cdr3_aa: CASSLGRTTFSYEQYF
cdr3_nt: TGTGCCAGCAGCTTAGGAAGGACAACCTTTTCCTACGAGCAGTACTTC

v_call: TRBV5-1
j_call: TRBJ2-7
d_call: TRBD1
clone_size: many
cdr3_aa: CASSLGQGARYEQYF
cdr3_nt: TGCGCCAGCAGCTTGGGGCAGGGGGCCAGGTACGAGCAGTACTTC

v_call: TRBV5-1
j_call: TRBJ1-1
d_call: -
clone_size: many
cdr3_aa: CASRLGAVNTEAFF
cdr3_nt: TGCGCCAGCAGGCTGGGAGCGGTGAACACTGAAGCTTTCTTT

v_call: TRBV7-3
j_call: TRBJ2-1
d_call: -
clone_size: few
cdr3_aa: CASSLNRGSIYNEQFF
cdr3_nt: TGTGCCAGCAGCTTAAACCGGGGGAGTATCTACAATGAGCAGTTCTTC

v_call: TRBV2
j_call: TRBJ2-7
d_call: -
clone_size: -
cdr3_aa: CASTGLGVEQYF
cdr3_nt: TGTGCCAGCACTGGTTTAGGGGTCGAGCAGTACTTC

v_call: TRBV7-8
j_call: TRBJ2-3
d_call: -
clone_size: few
cdr3_aa: CASSFVDLDTDTQYF
cdr3_nt: TGTGCCAGCAGCTTCGTCGATCTGGACACAGATACGCAGTATTTT

v_call: TRBV30
j_call: TRBJ2-3
d_call: -
clone_size: -
cdr3_aa: CALMGHPTSTDTQYF
cdr3_nt: TGTGCCTTAATGGGACACCCTACTAGCACAGATACGCAGTATTTT

v_call: TRBV20-1
j_call: TRBJ2-1
d_call: -
clone_size: few
cdr3_aa: CSAGGGSRSSYNEQFF
cdr3_nt: TGCAGTGCTGGGGGGGGCTCCCGTTCCTCCTACAATGAGCAGTTCTTC

v_call: TRBV6-1
j_call: TRBJ2-3
d_call: TRBD1
clone_size: -
cdr3_aa: CASSRGQGTDTQYF
cdr3_nt: TGTGCCAGCAGTCGAGGACAGGGCACAGATACGCAGTATTTT

v_call: TRBV29-1
j_call: TRBJ2-3
d_call: TRBD2
clone_size: -
cdr3_aa: CSVNSGRAGDTQYF
cdr3_nt: TGCAGCGTCAATAGCGGGAGGGCAGGAGATACGCAGTATTTT

v_call: TRBV12-3/TRBV12-4
j_call: TRBJ2-5
d_call: TRBD2
clone_size: -
cdr3_aa: CASSLATGLADQETQYF
cdr3_nt: TGTGCCAGCAGTTTAGCGACGGGACTAGCGGACCAAGAGACCCAGTACTTC

v_call: TRBV7-2
j_call: TRBJ2-7
d_call: -
clone_size: few
cdr3_aa: CASSEVRAGEQYF
cdr3_nt: TGTGCCAGCAGCGAAGTGAGAGCCGGAGAGCAGTACTTC

v_call: TRBV20-1
j_call: TRBJ2-1
d_call: -
clone_size: -
cdr3_aa: CSARSGAGPYNEQFF
cdr3_nt: TGCAGTGCTCGATCCGGAGCGGGTCCCTACAATGAGCAGTTCTTC

v_call: TRBV20-1
j_call: TRBJ2-5
d_call: -
clone_size: few
cdr3_aa: CSAGGAGETQYF
cdr3_nt: TGCAGTGCCGGAGGGGCGGGAGAGACCCAGTACTTC

v_call: TRBV10-3
j_call: TRBJ1-2
d_call: -
clone_size: -
cdr3_aa: CAISESKQGGRGYTF
cdr3_nt: TGTGCCATCAGTGAGTCGAAGCAGGGAGGTCGCGGCTACACCTTC

v_call: TRBV27
j_call: TRBJ2-7
d_call: TRBD2
clone_size: -
cdr3_aa: CASSLSGVGTSGSHEQYF
cdr3_nt: TGTGCCAGCAGTTTATCGGGGGTTGGGACTAGCGGGAGTCACGAGCAGTACTTC

v_call: TRBV2
j_call: TRBJ2-1
d_call: TRBD2
clone_size: -
cdr3_aa: CASSTGTSGRAGEQFF
cdr3_nt: TGTGCCAGCAGTACCGGGACTAGCGGGAGAGCTGGTGAGCAGTTCTTC

v_call: TRBV18
j_call: TRBJ2-7
d_call: TRBD2
clone_size: many
cdr3_aa: CASSQPRDYDEQYF
cdr3_nt: TGTGCCAGCTCACAGCCCCGGGACTATGACGAGCAGTACTTC

v_call: TRBV12-3/TRBV12-4
j_call: TRBJ2-3
d_call: TRBD2
clone_size: few
cdr3_aa: CASTLLAPSTDTQYF
cdr3_nt: TGTGCCAGCACCCTACTAGCGCCAAGCACAGATACGCAGTATTTT

v_call: TRBV6-1
j_call: TRBJ2-4
d_call: -
clone_size: -
cdr3_aa: CASSESRLAKNIQYF
cdr3_nt: TGTGCCAGCAGTGAATCTCGCCTAGCCAAAAACATTCAGTACTTC

v_call: TRBV7-9
j_call: TRBJ2-7
d_call: TRBD2
clone_size: few
cdr3_aa: CASTRSGGSQHF
cdr3_nt: TGTGCCAGCACCCGATCGGGGGGAAGCCAACACTTC

v_call: TRBV27
j_call: TRBJ2-1
d_call: TRBD1
clone_size: few
cdr3_aa: CASSGRDRALYNEQFF
cdr3_nt: TGTGCCAGCAGTGGCCGGGACAGGGCACTTTACAATGAGCAGTTCTTC

v_call: TRBV6-5
j_call: TRBJ2-5
d_call: -
clone_size: -
cdr3_aa: CASSSPKLQETQYF
cdr3_nt: TGTGCCAGCAGTTCCCCGAAGCTCCAAGAGACCCAGTACTTC

v_call: TRBV4-3
j_call: TRBJ2-1
d_call: TRBD2
clone_size: many
cdr3_aa: CASSQIGTSGIEQFF
cdr3_nt: TGCGCCAGCAGCCAGATCGGGACTAGCGGGATAGAGCAGTTCTTC

v_call: TRBV7-3
j_call: TRBJ2-7
d_call: TRBD2
clone_size: once
cdr3_aa: CASSLCFGGGPHEQYF
cdr3_nt: TGTGCCAGCAGCTTATGCTTCGGGGGAGGGCCCCACGAGCAGTACTTC

v_call: TRBV3-1
j_call: TRBJ2-7
d_call: -
clone_size: many
cdr3_aa: CASSQAQSVTYEQYF
cdr3_nt: TGTGCCAGCAGCCAAGCTCAATCTGTTACCTACGAGCAGTACTTC

v_call: TRBV5-1
j_call: TRBJ1-1
d_call: TRBD1
clone_size: few
cdr3_aa: CASSLVRTGVEAFF
cdr3_nt: TGCGCCAGCAGCTTGGTTAGGACAGGGGTTGAAGCTTTCTTT

v_call: TRBV7-2
j_call: TRBJ1-2
d_call: -
clone_size: few
cdr3_aa: CASSLRLSYGYTF
cdr3_nt: TGTGCCAGCAGCTTAAGACTCAGCTATGGCTACACCTTC